This TCR beta chain was recorded in a study of early T cells in non-severe SARS-CoV-2 infection. The wider study: Whole-blood bulk RNA, unsorted, was sequenced, and chains were unpaired. Broader study findings: The VDJdb matching leaned toward anti-spike CD8 responses and overlooked private and CD4 specificities.

Notes on this clonotype: Its antigen is as yet unknown.

Individual cDNA molecules each received unique molecular identifiers attached to them. One entry per CDR3 protein, called by TCRdb with MiXCR from the 5' RACE reads. The table records about 71,000 distinct CDR3 sequences, approximately 14% of them present only once. This CDR3 is 14 amino acids long. Germline CDR1 SEHNR, CDR2 FQNEAQ (reference sequence). Between the trimmed V and J ends, which lost 0 bases and 0 bases, there was a span of 5 bases. What was sequenced was whole blood. This receptor was identified in an adult who was a healthcare worker with PCR-confirmed SARS-CoV-2 infection or an uninfected control (not recorded which). The chain has TRBV7-9 and TRBJ1-2; no firm D call. CDR3 region: CASSLATPNYGYTF. The CDR3 DNA reads as TGTGCCAGCAGCTTAGCGACACCTAACTATGGCTACACCTTC.